This T cell receptor (beta chain) was sequenced for a study of tumor-infiltrating lymphocytes in primary liver carcinoma. Study-wide results and caveats: Only about 7.5-24% of top clones showed up in all five tumor regions.

From unsorted bulk tissue weighing roughly 17-34 mg, DNA and RNA were co-extracted. Surgery removed the patients' primary liver carcinoma. TCR beta cDNA came from about 500 ng total RNA, primed with a constant-region primer. What produced the TCR beta libraries was three nested multiplex PCR rounds using slightly modified ARM-PCR. Using its own MiXCR run on the multiplex PCR reads, TCRdb lists one record per CDR3 protein. The sample shows 80,000 or so distinct CDR3 sequences, 71% of them seen only once. Worth noting for this clonotype: Its antigen is currently unknown. One end of the junction is discordant with germline, which a read error may explain.

This clonotype originated in a woman aged 55-75 years with primary liver carcinoma and hepatitis B virus infection. Sequenced: liver tumor tissue from sampling region 4. Regarding subset: tumor region T4, right-lateral pole.

CDR3 coding DNA: TGTGCCAGCAGCCAGGGGCGGGAGGTGATCGGGGAGTTGTTTTTT. Its protein product is CASSQGREVIGELFF. The chain couples TRBV4-2 to TRBJ2-2, with 8 bases aligning to TRBD2. The germline CDR1 and CDR2 sequences are LGHNA and YNFKEQ. CDR3 size: 15 residues.